The T cell receptor beta chain under discussion was sequenced for a study of OX40 agonist ivuxolimab in advanced cancers. Worth noting for this clone: Its antigen is currently unknown.

The study, taken as a whole, reports: Expanded clones belonging to CD8+ T cells outnumbered, on average, those of CD4+. Antigens targeted by the expanded peripheral T cells were not determined.

Profiled with immunoSEQ multiplex PCR; TCRdb holds only in-frame clones, not every one. The repertoire holds 90,000 to 95,000 clones, less than 90% seen once, with around 1.1% in the top ten. Germline V CDR1 and CDR2: MNHNY, SVGAGI (reference sequence). This CDR3 is built from 14 residues. The trim removed 7 bases at V and 3 bases at J, leaving 5 bases unmatched. The receptor's source is an adult with an advanced solid tumor such as melanoma, head and neck, liver or kidney cancer. The chain has TRBV6-6 and TRBJ2-2; 7 bases agree with TRBD1. Sequenced material: CD4+ or CD8+ T cells sorted from blood, taken in a trial of the OX40 agonist ivuxolimab. CDR3 coding DNA: TGTGCCAGCAACACGCAGGGGGACACCGGGGAGCTGTTTTTT. Encoded protein: CASNTQGDTGELFF.